The 14 T cell receptor beta chains given below trace back to one sample, sequenced in a study of Tregs in tolerant kidney transplant recipients. These TCRs' antigens remain unknown. Using immunoSEQ multiplex PCR, the repertoire was profiled, and TCRdb retains in-frame clones only, with some absent. The sample consists of some 1,800 clones, less than 50% of them appearing once. Sequenced sample: Tregs from blood cultured with allogeneic cells. These receptors were collected from a human patient who received a combined kidney and bone marrow transplant. Certain T cells may be donor cells from the graft.

V gene TRBV5-6 combines with J gene TRBJ1-1; D gene uncertain. V shed 1 base and J shed 0 bases, with 4 bases lying between them. CDR3 length equals 13 residues. Germline CDR1 and CDR2: SGHDT and YYEEEE. CDR3 sequence: CASSLTLNTEAFF. For the CDR3, the DNA is TGTGCCAGCAGCTTGACGCTGAACACTGAAGCTTTCTTT.

The count of this clone is one. The chain has TRBV6-4 and TRBJ2-1; TRBD2 aligns across 7 bases. Trimming cost V 0 bases and J 8 bases; bases outside gene matches: 13. The CDR3 covers 17 residues. CDR1 is MRHNA and CDR2 is SNTAGT in the germline V gene. The CDR3 DNA reads TGTGCCAGCAGTGACTCGCCGGGAGGCGGGGGACCTCATGAGCAGTTCTTC. This sequence encodes CASSDSPGGGGPHEQFF.

In this sample, this clone turned up a few times. This chain links TRBV5-5 with TRBJ1-2; a weak D match, TRBD1 (5 bases). The CDR3 loop spans 16 amino acids. V gave up 3 bases and J gave up 2 bases, with 17 bases separating them. In germline, CDR1 is SGHKS, CDR2 YYEKEE (reference sequence). CDR3 residues: CASSYPRGSRNYGYTF. For the CDR3, the DNA is TGTGCCAGCAGCTACCCCCGGGGCAGCCGGAACTATGGCTACACCTTC.

This clone showed up just once. The V gene is TRBV4-1, the J gene TRBJ2-1; no firm D call. V was pared by 4 bases and J by 5 bases, with 9 bases between. Germline lookup yields CDR1 MGHRA and CDR2 YSYEKL. The CDR3 consists of 13 residues. The CDR3 region has the DNA TGCGCCAGCAGCCTGCTCCAGAACAATGAGCAGTTCTTC. The encoded protein is CASSLLQNNEQFF.

The chain carries TRBV9 and TRBJ2-5, with 8 bases lining up with TRBD1. The germline CDR1 and CDR2 sequences are SGDLS and YYNGEE. The CDR3 sequence is 14 residues long. V dropped 0 bases and J dropped 5; count of bases not matched to a gene: 3. In DNA form, the CDR3 reads TGTGCCAGCAGCGTAGACAGGGGGAAGGAGACCCAGTACTTC. This gives the protein CASSVDRGKETQYF. The full variable domain, its missing parts supplied by reference TRBV9 and TRBJ2-5, is DSGVTQTPKHLITATGQRVTLRCSPRSGDLSVYWYQQSLDQGLQFLIQYYNGEERAKGNILERFSAQQFPDLHSELNLSSLELGDSALYFCASSVDRGKETQYFGPGTRLLVL.

Written as DNA, the CDR3 is TGCGCCAGCAGTGAGTCTGTAGGGACAGGCTATGGCTACACCTTC. It yields the protein CASSESVGTGYGYTF. V is TRBV10-2 and J is TRBJ1-2; 8 bases are a match to TRBD1. The length of the CDR3 is 15 residues. V shed 0 bases and J 4 bases; nucleotides not matched to a gene: 4. Germline V gene sequence: CDR1 WSHSY, CDR2 SAAADI.

The chain employs TRBV19 and TRBJ1-4; no clear D gene. Trimming removed 3 bases from V and 10 bases from J, with 18 bases in between. Germline V lookup: CDR1 LNHDA, CDR2 SQIVND (reference sequence). The CDR3 is made up of 15 amino acids. For the CDR3, the DNA is TGTGCCAGTAGTATGGGCGACTCGTTGTCGGGAAAACTGTTTTTT. As protein: CASSMGDSLSGKLFF.

The chain is built from TRBV5-4 and TRBJ1-2, with D perhaps matching TRBD1 (5 bases). Trimming took off 0 bases at V and 2 bases at J, with 11 bases between the two ends. CDR1 and CDR2 (germline): SGHNT, YYREEE (reference sequence). CDR3 length equals 15 residues. The CDR3 nucleotides read TGTGCCAGCAGCTTGGCGGGCAGGGTGAACTATGGCTACACCTTC. It yields the protein CASSLAGRVNYGYTF.

V is TRBV5-1 and J is TRBJ2-5, with D possibly TRBD2 on 5 matching bases. TRBJ2-7 matches the DNA end more closely, so the J call is doubtful. Germline V gene data show CDR1 as SGHRS and CDR2 as YFSETQ. The CDR3 extends over 13 amino acids. The CDR3 sequence is CASSLIGLDEQYF. The DNA of the CDR3 is TGCGCCAGCAGCTTGATAGGACTGGACGAGCAGTACTTC.

There are a few counts of this clone. The gene calls are TRBV18 and TRBJ2-1, with 13 bases identical to TRBD2. Germline V CDR1 and CDR2: KGHSH, LQKENI. V gave up 5 bases and J gave up 9 bases; unmatched junction bases: 7. This CDR3 spans 15 amino acids. The chain's CDR3 is CASSFGLAGAGEQFF. Here the CDR3 DNA reads TGTGCCAGCTCATTCGGACTAGCGGGAGCGGGTGAGCAGTTCTTC.

The chain recombines TRBV10-2 with TRBJ2-7; TRBD2 is a possible D gene (5 bases). Trimming took off 0 bases at V and 12 bases at J, with 15 bases between the two ends. From germline, CDR1 is WSHSY and CDR2 SAAADI. This CDR3 has 13 amino acids. The CDR3 spells CASSESRATVRYF. Here the CDR3 DNA reads TGCGCCAGCAGTGAGTCGAGGGCCACTGTTAGGTACTTC.

This chain connects TRBV11-2 to TRBJ2-5, with no clear D. V was shortened by 5 bases and J by 1 base, with 8 bases between the two germline ends. CDR3 length equals 13 residues. Germline loops: CDR1 SGHAT, CDR2 FQNNGV. CDR3 protein: CASSAQSQETQYF. The CDR3, as DNA: TGTGCCAGCAGCGCCCAGAGCCAAGAGACCCAGTACTTC.

The chain combines TRBV5-5 with TRBJ2-5, with D possibly TRBD1 on 5 matching bases. This CDR3 is built from 16 residues. In germline, CDR1 is SGHKS, CDR2 YYEKEE (reference sequence). V dropped 0 bases and J dropped 5 bases, with 17 bases sitting between them. The chain's CDR3 is CASSLVRQGQTETQYF. The CDR3 DNA follows: TGTGCCAGCAGCTTGGTGCGGCAGGGTCAGACGGAGACCCAGTACTTC.

This clone was detected only a few times. The chain recombines TRBV5-1 with TRBJ2-3; 10 nucleotides align to TRBD1. CDR1 is SGHRS and CDR2 is YFSETQ in the germline V gene. V dropped 4 bases and J dropped 5; count of bases not matched to a gene: 10. This CDR3 contains 16 residues. The CDR3 DNA is TGCGCCAGCAGCACAAGGACAGGGGGAAATGGAGATACGCAGTATTTT. This translates into CASSTRTGGNGDTQYF.